A selection of T cell receptor beta chains follows, all from one sample in a study of T cell changes during pregnancy in multiple sclerosis. Clones were read by immunoSEQ multiplex PCR, and TCRdb kept only the in-frame ones, dropping some. Of around 55,000 clones listed, more than 80% were seen once; the top ten hold over 0.5%. The sample was CD4+ T cells from peripheral blood mononuclear cells, taken in the first trimester of pregnancy. The receptors originated from a female donor with multiple sclerosis, enrolled in a pregnancy study. CDR3s include the opening cysteine and the closing phenylalanine or tryptophan. A D gene is named only where the DNA matches it firmly. Where a row states a size, it is once, few, many or the class of an expanded clone; other rows omit it.

d_call	v_call	clone_size	j_call	cdr3_length	cdr3_nt	cdr3_aa
NA	TRBV7-9	NA	TRBJ1-2	14	TGTGCCAGCAGACAGGGAGGGATAAACTATGGCTACACCTTC	CASRQGGINYGYTF
TRBD2	TRBV5-4	NA	TRBJ2-5	14	TGTGCCAGCAGCTTGGCGGGGGGGCTTGAGACCCAGTACTTC	CASSLAGGLETQYF
TRBD1	TRBV30	NA	TRBJ1-6	15	TGTGCCTGGACCCCCAGGACAGGGGGCTGGTCACCCCTCCACTTT	CAWTPRTGGWSPLHF
NA	TRBV4-3	NA	TRBJ2-3	14	TGCGCCAGCAGCGAGAACAGGGTGCAAGATACGCAGTATTTT	CASSENRVQDTQYF
NA	TRBV6-1	NA	TRBJ1-3	14	TGTGCCAGCAGTGAAGAAGGGGCTGGAAACACCATATATTTT	CASSEEGAGNTIYF
NA	TRBV4-3	NA	TRBJ1-2	15	TGCGCCAGCAGCCAAGAGGGAGAAGGGGGCTATGGCTACACCTTC	CASSQEGEGGYGYTF
NA	TRBV7-9	NA	TRBJ2-3	17	TGTGCCAGCAGCTTAGGGGGCGGGATTACTGACACAGATACGCAGTATTTT	CASSLGGGITDTDTQYF
TRBD1	TRBV25-1	NA	TRBJ1-4	15	TGTGCCAGCAGTCAGGGGGCGCTCACTAATGAAAAACTGTTTTTT	CASSQGALTNEKLFF
NA	TRBV5-1	NA	TRBJ2-6	15	TGCGCCAGCAGCTTGGAGGGGAAGGGGGCCAACGTCCTGACTTTC	CASSLEGKGANVLTF
NA	TRBV18	NA	TRBJ2-5	13	TGTGCCAGCTCACTCAACAACGGGGAGACCCAGTACTTC	CASSLNNGETQYF
TRBD2	TRBV12-5	NA	TRBJ2-3	14	TGTGCTAGTGGCCTCAGCGGGGGGGGAGATACGCAGTATTTT	CASGLSGGGDTQYF
NA	TRBV5-6	NA	TRBJ2-1	17	TGTGCCAGCACCCCGGGGGGATGGGGACAAACCTACAATGAGCAGTTCTTC	CASTPGGWGQTYNEQFF
NA	TRBV2	NA	TRBJ1-6	15	TGTGCCACCACCCGGTCCCTTGGAGCGAATTCACCCCTCCACTTT	CATTRSLGANSPLHF
TRBD2	TRBV5-1	NA	TRBJ2-5	16	TGCGCCAGCACCTGGCTAGCGGGAGCCTTACAAGAGACCCAGTACTTC	CASTWLAGALQETQYF
TRBD1	TRBV19	NA	TRBJ1-1	14	TGTGCCAGTAGTATAGGGACAGGGGGCCCTGAAGCTTTCTTT	CASSIGTGGPEAFF
NA	TRBV2	NA	TRBJ2-4	13	TGTGCCAGCAGTGATGGGGGAGGGGGCATTCAGTACTTC	CASSDGGGGIQYF
NA	TRBV6-5	NA	TRBJ1-6	15	TGTGCCACCAGGGAGATGCCCTCGTATAATTCACCCCTCCACTTT	CATREMPSYNSPLHF
TRBD2	TRBV5-4	NA	TRBJ2-3	15	TGTGCCAGCAGCGGGACTAAAGATAAGGCAGATACGCAGTATTTT	CASSGTKDKADTQYF
NA	TRBV5-1	once	TRBJ2-2	15	TGCGCCAGCTCACCAGGGGGGACGAACACCGGGGAGCTGTTTTTT	CASSPGGTNTGELFF
NA	TRBV29-1	NA	TRBJ2-2	12	TGCAGCGGTGCCAGGGGCACCGGGGAGCTGTTTTTT	CSGARGTGELFF
NA	TRBV4-3	NA	TRBJ2-3	17	TGCGCCAGCAGCCAACAACGAGAAATAGTTGGCACAGATACGCAGTATTTT	CASSQQREIVGTDTQYF
TRBD1	TRBV7-2	NA	TRBJ1-2	12	TGTGCCAGCAGCTTGGACAGGGGAGGCTACACCTTC	CASSLDRGGYTF
NA	TRBV9	NA	TRBJ1-1	14	TGTGCCAGCAGCCTCACAGGATATGGTACTGAAGCTTTCTTT	CASSLTGYGTEAFF
NA	TRBV7-6	NA	TRBJ2-6	15	TGTGCCAGCAGCTTAGGGACATCTGGGGCCAACGTCCTGACTTTC	CASSLGTSGANVLTF
NA	TRBV7-9	NA	TRBJ1-6	17	TGTGCCAGCAGACCACATACTCAGGTCGAGGGTATTTCACCCCTCCACTTT	CASRPHTQVEGISPLHF
TRBD1	TRBV19	NA	TRBJ2-3	20	TGTGCCAGTAGCCAGAGGACAGGGGGTGTGGGAGGTTCTTTAACAGATACGCAGTATTTT	CASSQRTGGVGGSLTDTQYF
NA	TRBV25-1	NA	TRBJ1-1	14	TGTGCCAGCAGTCCACACCACATGAACACTGAAGCTTTCTTT	CASSPHHMNTEAFF
TRBD1	TRBV27	NA	TRBJ1-5	12	TGTGCCAGTAGGACAGGGTCTCAGCCCCAGCATTTT	CASRTGSQPQHF
NA	TRBV6-5	NA	TRBJ1-2	14	TGTGCCAGCAGTTCGAGCACCAGGGGTTATGGCTACACCTTC	CASSSSTRGYGYTF
TRBD2	TRBV19	NA	TRBJ2-2	18	TGTGCCAGTAGTATAAAAGGGGCTAGCGGGATCAACACCGGGGAGCTGTTTTTT	CASSIKGASGINTGELFF
TRBD2	TRBV7-9	NA	TRBJ2-5	15	TGTGCCAGCAGCTTCGGGGAGGGGCTAAAAGAGACCCAGTACTTC	CASSFGEGLKETQYF
TRBD1	TRBV7-6	NA	TRBJ1-3	13	TGTGCCAGCGGAACAGGGGCTGGAAACACCATATATTTT	CASGTGAGNTIYF
TRBD2	TRBV30	NA	TRBJ2-1	13	TGTGCCTGGCAGACTAGCGGGAGGGATGAGCAGTTCTTC	CAWQTSGRDEQFF
TRBD1	TRBV10-3	NA	TRBJ1-5	14	TGTGCCATCAGTGAGGACAGGGGCGTTCAGCCCCAGCATTTT	CAISEDRGVQPQHF
TRBD1	TRBV25-1	NA	TRBJ2-7	16	TGTGCCAGCAGTGAATCAGCTCGACAGGGGGCCTACGAGCAGTACTTC	CASSESARQGAYEQYF
TRBD1	TRBV5-6	NA	TRBJ1-3	16	TGTGCCAGCAGCCCGATGGACAGGGCATCTGGAAACACCATATATTTT	CASSPMDRASGNTIYF
NA	TRBV28	once	TRBJ2-2	13	TGTGCCAGCAGTTTATTCGGGGCCGGGGAGCTGTTTTTT	CASSLFGAGELFF
NA	TRBV21-1	NA	TRBJ2-7	16	TGTGCCAGCAGCAAAGGGAAGGGACAGCCCGTGTACGAGCAGTACTTC	CASSKGKGQPVYEQYF
TRBD2	TRBV10-2	NA	TRBJ2-2	17	TGCGCCAGCACCCAGAGGGGCGGGGGAGCGAACACCGGGGAGCTGTTTTTT	CASTQRGGGANTGELFF
NA	TRBV15	NA	TRBJ1-4	12	TGTGCCACATCCGGGTCATATGAAAAACTGTTTTTT	CATSGSYEKLFF
TRBD1	TRBV28	once	TRBJ2-7	13	TGTGCCAGCAGCCGGGGACAGGGAGGCGAGCAGTACTTC	CASSRGQGGEQYF
TRBD2	TRBV28	once	TRBJ2-5	14	TGTGCCAGCAGTTTAGGAGCGGGAGCAGAGACCCAGTACTTC	CASSLGAGAETQYF
NA	TRBV7-9	medium-sized	TRBJ1-2	12	TGTGCCAGCAGCCCTGGACAGTTTGGCTACACCTTC	CASSPGQFGYTF
TRBD1	TRBV30	few	TRBJ1-2	15	TGTGCCTGGAGTCTCTCAGGGGGATTCTACTATGGCTACACCTTC	CAWSLSGGFYYGYTF
NA	TRBV15	NA	TRBJ2-2	15	TGTGCCACCAGCCCCCGAGGGGGTGACACCGGGGAGCTGTTTTTT	CATSPRGGDTGELFF
TRBD1	TRBV2	NA	TRBJ1-2	14	TGTGCCAGCAACGTCGAACAGGGGGCCGCTGGCTACACCTTC	CASNVEQGAAGYTF
TRBD1	TRBV5-6	NA	TRBJ2-7	15	TGTGCCAGCAGCTTGGTGGGACAGGGGTCCTACGAGCAGTACTTC	CASSLVGQGSYEQYF
NA	TRBV5-4	NA	TRBJ2-1	12	TGTGCCAGCAGCTCGGCGGAGGGGGAGCAGTTCTTC	CASSSAEGEQFF
NA	TRBV19	NA	TRBJ2-1	16	TGTGCCAGTAGTATAACAGCGGTCCTCGGCTACAATGAGCAGTTCTTC	CASSITAVLGYNEQFF
NA	TRBV28	NA	TRBJ2-7	13	TGTGCCAGCAGTTTATTACGCTACTACGAGCAGTACTTC	CASSLLRYYEQYF
NA	TRBV7-9	NA	TRBJ2-3	15	TGTGCCAGCAGCTTAGGGGGGCCAGGGGCAGATACGCAGTATTTT	CASSLGGPGADTQYF
TRBD1	TRBV9	NA	TRBJ2-7	14	TGTGCCAGCAGCGCACAGGGGAATCAAGGCGAGCAGTACTTC	CASSAQGNQGEQYF
TRBD1	TRBV28	NA	TRBJ1-2	15	TGTGCCAGCAGTTTTACCGACAGGGCTCACTATGGCTACACCTTC	CASSFTDRAHYGYTF